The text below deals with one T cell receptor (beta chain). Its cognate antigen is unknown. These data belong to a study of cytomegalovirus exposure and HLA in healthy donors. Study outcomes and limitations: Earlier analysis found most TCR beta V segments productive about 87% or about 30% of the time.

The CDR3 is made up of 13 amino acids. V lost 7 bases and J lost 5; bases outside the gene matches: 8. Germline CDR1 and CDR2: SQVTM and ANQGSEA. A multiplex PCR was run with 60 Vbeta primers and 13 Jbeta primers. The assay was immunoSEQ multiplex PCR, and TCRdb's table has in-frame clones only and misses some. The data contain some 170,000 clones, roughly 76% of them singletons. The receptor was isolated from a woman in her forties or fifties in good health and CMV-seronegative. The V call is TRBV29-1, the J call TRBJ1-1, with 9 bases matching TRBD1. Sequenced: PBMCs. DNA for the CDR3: TGCAGCGGGGGACAGGGCAAGGAGACTGAAGCTTTCTTT. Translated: CSGGQGKETEAFF.